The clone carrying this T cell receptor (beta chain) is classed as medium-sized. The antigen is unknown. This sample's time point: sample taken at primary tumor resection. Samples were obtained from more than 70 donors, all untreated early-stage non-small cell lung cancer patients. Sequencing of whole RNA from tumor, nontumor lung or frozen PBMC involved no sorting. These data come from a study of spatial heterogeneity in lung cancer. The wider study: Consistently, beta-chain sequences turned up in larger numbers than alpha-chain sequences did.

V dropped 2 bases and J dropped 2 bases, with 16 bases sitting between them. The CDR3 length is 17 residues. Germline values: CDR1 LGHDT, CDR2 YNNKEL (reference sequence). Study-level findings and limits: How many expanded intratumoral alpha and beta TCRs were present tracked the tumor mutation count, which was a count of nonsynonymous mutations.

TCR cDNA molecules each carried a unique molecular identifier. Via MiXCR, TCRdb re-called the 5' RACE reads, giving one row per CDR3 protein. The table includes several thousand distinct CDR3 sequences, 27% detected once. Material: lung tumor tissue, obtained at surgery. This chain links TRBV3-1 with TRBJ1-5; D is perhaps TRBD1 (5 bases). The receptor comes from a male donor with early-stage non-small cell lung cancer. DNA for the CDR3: TGTGCCAGCAGCCAAAGTTGGGGGGAGTCCGGCAATCAGCCCCAGCATTTT. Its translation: CASSQSWGESGNQPQHF.